These 8 T cell receptor beta chains were all obtained from the same sample, sequenced in a study of Ad26.COV2.S vaccination and SARS-CoV-2 variants. The table came from immunoSEQ multiplex PCR; TCRdb's copy has only in-frame clones and leaves some out. The sample includes about 480,000 clones, roughly 87% of them seen just once. Treatment in this sample: 15 to 20 received Ad26.COV2.S at low or high dose, single or two shots; roughly five received placebo; per-sample allocation not given. At day 63 after the first vaccine or placebo injection, samples were drawn. This specimen consisted of peripheral blood, obtained in a trial of Ad26.COV2.S vaccine versus placebo. The receptor set was obtained from a person aged 18-60 years who received the Ad26.COV2.S COVID-19 vaccine or a placebo.

V gene TRBV6-1 combines with J gene TRBJ1-4; D gene ambiguous. V was trimmed by 0 bases and J by 7 bases, leaving 9 bases between them. Germline CDR1 MNHNS, CDR2 SASEGT. This CDR3 region has 14 residues. CDR3 nucleotide sequence: TGTGCCAGCAGTGAAGCGCGAACAGTTGAAAAACTGTTTTTT. Translation gives CASSEARTVEKLFF.

V gene TRBV4-2 combines with J gene TRBJ2-1; 9 bases agree with TRBD2. V lost 6 bases and J lost 9; bases outside the gene matches: 9. Germline loops: CDR1 LGHNA, CDR2 YNFKEQ. The CDR3 runs to 14 residues. In nucleotides, the CDR3 is TGTGCCAGCAGTCCAAGTAGCGGGAGAGTTGAGCAGTTCTTC. Translating gives CASSPSSGRVEQFF.

The chain carries TRBV19 and TRBJ1-5; D unresolved. CDR3 size: 12 residues. V was cut by 3 bases and J by 7 bases, with 7 bases left in between. Looked up from germline, CDR1 is LNHDA and CDR2 is SQIVND (reference sequence). The CDR3 loop is CASSMYRQPQHF. The CDR3 DNA sequence: TGTGCCAGTAGTATGTACCGACAGCCCCAGCATTTT. The full variable domain, rest sourced from reference TRBV19 and TRBJ1-5, is DGGITQSPKYLFRKEGQNVTLSCEQNLNHDAMYWYRQDPGQGLRLIYYSQIVNDFQKGDIAEGYSVSREKKESFPLTVTSAQKNPTAFYLCASSMYRQPQHFGDGTRLSIL.

The CDR3 coding sequence is TGTGCCAGCAGCTTAGGGTCGACAGGTGGGAACACTGAAGCTTTCTTT. Residues: CASSLGSTGGNTEAFF. This chain links TRBV7-2 with TRBJ1-1, with D possibly TRBD1 on 6 matching bases. The CDR3 length is 16 residues. The germline V gene has CDR1 SGHTA and CDR2 FQGNSA. V shed 1 base and J shed 1 base, with 13 bases lying between them. Full variable domain (outside the CDR3, taken from reference TRBV7-2 and TRBJ1-1): GAGVSQSPSNKVTEKGKDVELRCDPISGHTALYWYRQSLGQGLEFLIYFQGNSAPDKSGLPSDRFSAERTGGSVSTLTIQRTQQEDSAVYLCASSLGSTGGNTEAFFGQGTRLTVV.

The genes are TRBV7-2 and TRBJ2-5; D not resolved. Germline CDR1 and CDR2: SGHTA and FQGNSA. The V and J ends lost 5 bases and 2 bases respectively, with 15 bases between them. CDR3 length: 15 amino acids. The CDR3 DNA follows: TGTGCCAGCAGCCCGAACGGGTTGGGACAAGAGACCCAGTACTTC. This sequence encodes CASSPNGLGQETQYF. Full variable domain (remainder filled in from reference TRBV7-2 and TRBJ2-5): GAGVSQSPSNKVTEKGKDVELRCDPISGHTALYWYRQSLGQGLEFLIYFQGNSAPDKSGLPSDRFSAERTGGSVSTLTIQRTQQEDSAVYLCASSPNGLGQETQYFGPGTRLLVL.

The chain recombines TRBV27 with TRBJ1-1; 7 bases match TRBD1. This CDR3 spans 16 amino acids. The V gene end was trimmed by 3 bases and the J gene end by 5 bases; junction bases not matched to a gene: 12. The V gene's germline CDR1 is MNHEY and CDR2 SMNVEV (reference sequence). This CDR3 reads CASSFGTGTVRTEAFF. Written as DNA, the CDR3 is TGTGCCAGCAGTTTTGGAACCGGGACAGTGAGAACTGAAGCTTTCTTT.

CDR3 amino acids: CASSLGRGLYEQYF. As DNA, the CDR3 is TGCGCCAGCAGCTTGGGCAGGGGGCTATACGAGCAGTACTTC. This chain links TRBV5-1 with TRBJ2-7, with TRBD1 matching 8 bases. Germline CDR1 SGHRS, CDR2 YFSETQ. This CDR3 contains 14 residues. V was pared by 0 bases and J by 4 bases, with 3 bases of the junction left unmatched.

As DNA, the CDR3 is TGTGCCAGCAGTTTAGGGATTTCGGAAAAACTGTTTTTT. This translates into CASSLGISEKLFF. The chain carries TRBV12-3 or TRBV12-4 and TRBJ1-4; D gene unclear. The CDR3 sequence is 13 residues long. The germline V and J ends were trimmed by 1 base and 8 bases, with 8 bases remaining between them.